A selection of T cell receptor beta chains follows, all from one sample in a study of blood T cell repertoires in COVID-19. Produced via immunoSEQ multiplex PCR; TCRdb's table is partial and in-frame only. The sample contains some 100,000 clones, roughly nine tenths of which appear only once. The specimen was peripheral blood. The source of these receptors is a man aged 50 to 60 with acute or convalescent COVID-19. Each CDR3 is given with its conserved first and last residue. The D gene is left open where the match is weak. The size of a clone is reported for some rows only, either as once, few or many, or as a class for expanded clones.

d_call,clone_size,j_call,v_call,cdr3_aa,cdr3_nt
.,.,TRBJ1-3,TRBV2,CASSVRGSGSSGNTIYF,TGTGCCAGCAGTGTCAGAGGTTCGGGGTCCTCTGGAAACACCATATATTTT
.,.,TRBJ1-2,TRBV2,CASSDPRQGMGYTF,TGTGCCAGCAGTGATCCAAGGCAGGGGATGGGCTACACCTTC
TRBD1,.,TRBJ1-1,TRBV19,CASSGPGQANTEAFF,TGTGCCAGTAGCGGACCGGGACAGGCGAACACTGAAGCTTTCTTT
TRBD2,.,TRBJ2-4,TRBV11-2,CASSFNLAGPKNIQYF,TGTGCCAGCAGCTTCAACCTAGCGGGGCCAAAAAACATTCAGTACTTC
.,.,TRBJ1-2,TRBV4-1,CASSQAGGVWNGYTF,TGCGCCAGCAGCCAAGCTGGAGGGGTTTGGAACGGCTACACCTTC
.,.,TRBJ1-5,TRBV2,CASSPTGRNQPQHF,TGTGCCAGCAGTCCGACAGGACGGAATCAGCCCCAGCATTTT
.,.,TRBJ1-1,TRBV3-1/TRBV3-2,CASSPKGFNTEAFF,TGTGCCAGCAGCCCAAAGGGGTTTAACACTGAAGCTTTCTTT
TRBD2,.,TRBJ2-7,TRBV7-9,CASRTSGRDEQYF,TGTGCCAGCAGGACTAGCGGGAGAGACGAGCAGTACTTC
.,.,TRBJ2-1,TRBV14,CASSPMGRGGEQFF,TGTGCCAGCAGCCCGATGGGGCGGGGAGGTGAGCAGTTCTTC
.,few,TRBJ1-1,TRBV5-1,CASSPVDTPNTEAFF,TGCGCCAGCAGCCCGGTGGACACGCCGAACACTGAAGCTTTCTTT
TRBD1,.,TRBJ2-1,TRBV6-5,CATRDRVDYNEQFF,TGTGCCACTCGGGACAGGGTGGATTACAATGAGCAGTTCTTC
.,.,TRBJ2-2,TRBV11-2,CASSSLAGKTGELFF,TGTGCCAGCAGCTCCCTTGCGGGAAAGACCGGGGAGCTGTTTTTT
TRBD2,.,TRBJ2-1,TRBV12-5,CASGLVQGSGVNNEQFF,TGTGCTAGTGGTTTGGTACAGGGTAGCGGGGTGAACAATGAGCAGTTCTTC
TRBD1,.,TRBJ1-1,TRBV5-1,CASSPWTGPNTEAFF,TGCGCCAGCAGCCCGTGGACAGGCCCGAACACTGAAGCTTTCTTT
TRBD1,.,TRBJ2-3,TRBV5-1,CASKQGNTDTQYF,TGCGCCAGCAAACAGGGGAACACAGATACGCAGTATTTT
.,once,TRBJ1-1,TRBV14,CASSRASGGETEAFF,TGTGCCAGCAGCCGCGCCAGCGGGGGCGAAACTGAAGCTTTCTTT
.,.,TRBJ2-7,TRBV6-6,CASSYGGSWSFYEQYF,TGTGCCAGCAGTTACGGGGGGTCCTGGTCCTTTTACGAGCAGTACTTC
TRBD1,.,TRBJ2-7,TRBV6-5,CASGQGSEQYF,TGTGCCAGTGGACAGGGAAGTGAGCAGTACTTC
.,few,TRBJ2-3,TRBV27,CASSFLGGPSTDTQYF,TGTGCCAGCAGTTTTCTAGGCGGTCCTAGCACAGATACGCAGTATTTT
.,once,TRBJ1-2,TRBV6-1,CASSETGNYGYTF,TGTGCCAGCAGTGAGACGGGGAACTATGGCTACACCTTC
.,.,TRBJ1-2,TRBV5-5,CASREGYNNYGYTF,TGTGCCAGCAGAGAGGGCTATAATAACTATGGCTACACCTTC
.,once,TRBJ2-4,TRBV9,CASSAPGGSKNIQYF,TGTGCCAGCAGCGCCCCTGGCGGGTCCAAAAACATTCAGTACTTC
TRBD1,once,TRBJ1-1,TRBV5-1,CASSHPGKGGEAFF,TGCGCCAGCAGCCACCCCGGGAAAGGGGGCGAAGCTTTCTTT
TRBD2,.,TRBJ2-7,TRBV11-2,CASSLVAAGEYEQYF,TGTGCCAGCAGCTTAGTGGCGGCGGGGGAGTACGAGCAGTACTTC
.,.,TRBJ1-1,TRBV28,CASSVGPPGWAFF,TGTGCCAGCAGCGTAGGGCCGCCGGGATGGGCTTTCTTT
.,.,TRBJ2-5,TRBV4-1,CASSQANYQETQYF,TGCGCCAGCAGCCAAGCAAACTACCAAGAGACCCAGTACTTC
.,.,TRBJ2-1,TRBV3-1/TRBV3-2,CASSQVLARSSYNEQFF,TGTGCCAGCAGCCAAGTCCTAGCTCGCAGCTCCTACAATGAGCAGTTCTTC
.,.,TRBJ1-3,TRBV28,CASGLYTSGNTIYF,TGTGCCAGCGGCCTTTATACCTCTGGAAACACCATATATTTT
.,.,TRBJ2-3,TRBV19,CASKRPGSTDTQYF,TGTGCCAGTAAACGTCCGGGGAGCACAGATACGCAGTATTTT
.,.,TRBJ1-1,TRBV19,CASSPGMNTEAFF,TGTGCCAGTAGTCCGGGTATGAACACTGAAGCTTTCTTT
TRBD1,.,TRBJ2-2,TRBV27,CASSFPGTANTGELFF,TGTGCCAGCAGTTTCCCCGGGACAGCGAACACCGGGGAGCTGTTTTTT
.,.,TRBJ1-2,TRBV19,CASSTRGASYGYTF,TGTGCCAGTAGTACCCGGGGGGCCTCCTATGGCTACACCTTC
.,few,TRBJ2-1,TRBV19,CASSISAGLWSSNEQFF,TGTGCCAGTAGTATAAGTGCAGGGCTTTGGTCAAGCAATGAGCAGTTCTTC
TRBD2,.,TRBJ2-2,TRBV5-1,CASMPLGRETGELFF,TGCGCCAGCATGCCGCTCGGGCGGGAGACCGGGGAGCTGTTTTTT
.,.,TRBJ2-5,TRBV5-1,CASSSAGSGEETQYF,TGCGCCAGCAGCTCGGCTGGAAGCGGAGAAGAGACCCAGTACTTC
.,few,TRBJ1-1,TRBV11-2,CASSLGQNTEAFF,TGTGCCAGCAGCTTAGGACAGAACACTGAAGCTTTCTTT
TRBD2,few,TRBJ2-7,TRBV6-6,CASSRDRTSGSQVLYF,TGTGCCAGCAGTCGGGATCGGACTAGCGGGAGCCAGGTGCTGTACTTC
.,.,TRBJ1-3,TRBV6-2/TRBV6-3,CASSPWTAVSGNTIYF,TGTGCCAGCAGTCCGTGGACAGCGGTCTCTGGAAACACCATATATTTT
.,.,TRBJ2-1,TRBV15,CATSRRDPGRYNEQFF,TGTGCCACCAGTAGACGAGACCCAGGGCGTTACAATGAGCAGTTCTTC
.,.,TRBJ2-3,TRBV7-3,CASSFRSDTDTQYF,TGTGCCAGCAGCTTCCGGTCCGACACAGATACGCAGTATTTT
.,.,TRBJ1-2,TRBV6-5,CASRPGSAFSYGYTF,TGTGCCAGCAGACCAGGGTCGGCGTTTAGCTATGGCTACACCTTC
TRBD2,.,TRBJ2-6,TRBV29-1,CSVLTSGSSGANVLTF,TGCAGCGTTTTGACTAGCGGGAGCTCTGGGGCCAACGTCCTGACTTTC
TRBD2,.,TRBJ2-7,TRBV18,CASSPKRGTYEQYF,TGTGCCAGCTCACCCAAGCGGGGAACCTACGAGCAGTACTTC
.,few,TRBJ2-7,TRBV18,CASSPGLFEQYF,TGTGCCAGCTCACCAGGCCTTTTCGAGCAGTACTTC
.,few,TRBJ1-6,TRBV12-3/TRBV12-4,CASSLLANSPLHF,TGTGCCAGCAGTTTATTGGCCAATTCACCCCTCCACTTT
.,.,TRBJ1-1,TRBV3-1/TRBV3-2,CASSLSDTEAFF,TGTGCCAGCAGCCTGTCGGACACTGAAGCTTTCTTT
.,.,TRBJ1-1,TRBV18,CASSPPVPGAEAFF,TGTGCCAGCTCACCGCCCGTGCCCGGAGCTGAAGCTTTCTTT
.,many,TRBJ1-1,TRBV24-1,CATSANGVEAFF,TGTGCCACCAGTGCCAACGGGGTTGAAGCTTTCTTT
.,.,TRBJ2-2,TRBV18,CASRPNSAGELFF,TGTGCCAGCCGCCCTAATAGCGCCGGGGAGCTGTTTTTT
TRBD2,.,TRBJ2-2,TRBV4-1,CASNLAGVGGTGELFF,TGCGCCAGCAATCTCGCGGGAGTAGGAGGCACCGGGGAGCTGTTTTTT
TRBD1,.,TRBJ1-5,TRBV10-1,CASSGQGNQPQHF,TGCGCCAGCTCGGGACAGGGAAATCAGCCCCAGCATTTT
.,.,TRBJ1-1,TRBV19,CASSLMGTGTTEAFF,TGTGCCAGTAGTCTAATGGGCACAGGGACGACCGAAGCTTTCTTT
TRBD2,.,TRBJ2-5,TRBV2,CASSLTSGSQETQYF,TGTGCCAGCAGCCTCACTAGCGGGAGCCAAGAGACCCAGTACTTC